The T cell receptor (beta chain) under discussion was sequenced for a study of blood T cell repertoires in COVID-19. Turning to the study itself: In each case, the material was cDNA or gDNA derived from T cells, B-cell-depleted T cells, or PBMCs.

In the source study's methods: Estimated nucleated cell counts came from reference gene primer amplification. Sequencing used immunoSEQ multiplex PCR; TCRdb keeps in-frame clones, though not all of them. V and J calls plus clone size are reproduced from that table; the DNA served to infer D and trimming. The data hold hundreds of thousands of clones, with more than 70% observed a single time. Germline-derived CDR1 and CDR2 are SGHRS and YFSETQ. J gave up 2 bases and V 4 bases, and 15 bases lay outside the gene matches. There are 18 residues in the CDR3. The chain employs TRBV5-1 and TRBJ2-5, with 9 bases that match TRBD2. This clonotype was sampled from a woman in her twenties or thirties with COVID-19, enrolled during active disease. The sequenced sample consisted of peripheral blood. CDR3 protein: CASSQGLANSIQQETQYF. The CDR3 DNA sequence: TGCGCCAGCAGCCAAGGACTAGCGAACTCGATTCAGCAAGAGACCCAGTACTTC.